Listed below are T cell receptor beta chains from one sample, sequenced in a study of blood T cells in healthy people across ages. Each CDR3 protein gets one entry after TCRdb re-called the 5' RACE reads with MiXCR. The table has around 820,000 distinct CDR3 sequences, 20% to 25% seen once. These same records also appear under a second study, on T cells of mothers and their children.

The sequencing sample was made of blood. The source is a boy aged 5-17 years in good health. CDR3s include the opening cysteine and the closing phenylalanine or tryptophan. D genes are given only for firm matches. Clone size is given for some rows only: seen once, a few or many times, or a class if the clone is expanded.

TRBJ2-7 . TRBV14 TRBD2 CASSSLAEDYEQYF TGTGCCAGCAGCTCACTAGCGGAGGACTACGAGCAGTACTTC
TRBJ2-7 . TRBV20-1 . CSARDPREQRYEQYF TGCAGTGCTAGAGATCCGAGGGAACAACGGTACGAGCAGTACTTC
TRBJ2-2 few TRBV6-5 TRBD1 CASSRGTGNTGELFF TGTGCCAGCAGCCGCGGGACAGGGAACACCGGGGAGCTGTTTTTT
TRBJ2-7 . TRBV6-1 . CASSEVSGRAYEQYF TGTGCCAGCAGTGAAGTATCGGGGCGAGCCTACGAGCAGTACTTC
TRBJ2-5 many TRBV29-1 . CSVLTWTQETQYF TGCAGCGTTCTAACTTGGACCCAAGAGACCCAGTACTTC
TRBJ2-7 . TRBV28 . CASSLSPVDEQYF TGTGCCAGCAGTTTGAGCCCCGTTGACGAGCAGTACTTC
TRBJ2-5 . TRBV11-2 TRBD2 CASSLKTSGKVQETQYF TGTGCCAGCAGCTTGAAGACTAGCGGGAAAGTGCAAGAGACCCAGTACTTC
TRBJ1-2 . TRBV28 TRBD1 CASRPTGYGGYTF TGTGCCAGCAGACCGACAGGGTATGGCGGCTACACCTTC
TRBJ2-1 . TRBV4-3 TRBD1 CASSQDPGQRYNEQFF TGCGCCAGCAGCCAAGACCCGGGACAGCGATACAATGAGCAGTTCTTC
TRBJ1-1 . TRBV29-1 . CSVESYFNTEAFF TGCAGCGTTGAGTCCTATTTCAACACTGAAGCTTTCTTT
TRBJ1-1 . TRBV4-1 TRBD1 CASSPVDRANTEAFF TGCGCCAGCAGCCCTGTGGACAGGGCGAACACTGAAGCTTTCTTT
TRBJ1-1 . TRBV6-2/TRBV6-3 . CASGKNTRPGRGMNTEAFF TGTGCCAGCGGAAAAAATACAAGACCGGGACGGGGGATGAACACTGAAGCTTTCTTT
TRBJ2-1 . TRBV4-3 TRBD2 CASSQLYAGGYNEQFF TGCGCCAGCAGCCAACTATACGCGGGGGGGTACAATGAGCAGTTCTTC
TRBJ2-5 . TRBV11-2 . CASSPGPIRGQETQYF TGTGCCAGCAGTCCAGGGCCCATTAGGGGCCAAGAGACCCAGTACTTC
TRBJ2-5 . TRBV5-1 . CASSLTQGYSQETQYF TGCGCCAGCAGCTTGACCCAGGGGTATTCCCAAGAGACCCAGTACTTC
TRBJ1-4 few TRBV4-3 . CASSQEGRNEKLFF TGCGCCAGCAGCCAAGAGGGGAGAAATGAAAAACTGTTTTTT
TRBJ2-5 . TRBV20-1 . CSARSLTSRYQETQYF TGCAGTGCTAGATCTTTGACGTCGAGGTACCAAGAGACCCAGTACTTC
TRBJ2-7 . TRBV12-3/TRBV12-4 . CASSPFVGDEQYF TGTGCCAGCAGCCCGTTCGTTGGAGACGAGCAGTACTTC
TRBJ1-4 . TRBV7-2 TRBD1 CASSLDGRGYVNEKLFF TGTGCCAGCAGCTTAGATGGCAGGGGGTACGTTAATGAAAAACTGTTTTTT
TRBJ2-7 . TRBV27 . CASSLYPGFYEQYF TGTGCCAGCAGTTTATATCCGGGATTCTACGAGCAGTACTTC
TRBJ2-7 . TRBV5-1 . CASSLVSRGYEQYF TGCGCCAGCAGCTTGGTTTCCAGGGGCTACGAGCAGTACTTC
TRBJ2-1 . TRBV20-1 TRBD2 CSARSLAGGPRNEQFF TGCAGTGCTAGAAGCCTAGCGGGGGGGCCGAGGAATGAGCAGTTCTTC
TRBJ2-7 . TRBV30 TRBD1 CAWSATTGTEQYF TGTGCCTGGAGTGCCACGACAGGGACCGAGCAGTACTTC
TRBJ2-5 . TRBV20-1 . CSARAGVETQYF TGCAGTGCTAGAGCGGGAGTGGAGACCCAGTACTTC
TRBJ2-1 few TRBV7-3 TRBD2 CASSLMAGGPYNEQFF TGTGCCAGCAGCTTAATGGCGGGAGGTCCTTACAATGAGCAGTTCTTC
TRBJ1-2 . TRBV7-9 . CASSLAEAGYTF TGTGCCAGCAGCTTAGCGGAGGCTGGCTACACCTTC
TRBJ2-5 many TRBV7-2 TRBD2 CASSSDFVWEGETQYF TGTGCCAGCAGCTCCGACTTTGTATGGGAGGGAGAGACCCAGTACTTC
TRBJ2-1 few TRBV6-6 . CASRPPGNYNEQFF TGTGCCAGCAGACCCCCGGGTAACTACAATGAGCAGTTCTTC
TRBJ2-5 few TRBV28 . CASSSVLDGQETQYF TGTGCCAGCAGCTCAGTCCTAGATGGCCAAGAGACCCAGTACTTC
TRBJ1-5 few TRBV12-3/TRBV12-4 . CASSFTGGRAQPQHF TGTGCCAGCAGCTTCACGGGGGGCAGGGCTCAGCCCCAGCATTTT
TRBJ2-7 few TRBV15 TRBD2 CATSRDKTSGLDEQYF TGTGCCACCAGCAGAGATAAGACTAGCGGGTTGGACGAGCAGTACTTC
TRBJ1-1 few TRBV18 TRBD1 CASSPTGAPLAFF TGTGCCAGCTCACCGACAGGGGCCCCCCTGGCTTTCTTT
TRBJ2-7 . TRBV20-1 . CSAKGIEDVAYEQYF TGCAGTGCTAAGGGGATAGAGGACGTAGCCTACGAGCAGTACTTC
TRBJ1-1 few TRBV5-1 TRBD1 CASSSGQVPEAFF TGCGCCAGCAGCTCTGGACAGGTACCTGAAGCTTTCTTT
TRBJ2-3 . TRBV12-3/TRBV12-4 . CASSLELTTDTQYF TGTGCCAGCAGTTTAGAACTGACCACAGATACGCAGTATTTT
TRBJ2-7 . TRBV7-2 . CASRGGISYEQYF TGTGCCAGCCGGGGCGGGATCTCCTACGAGCAGTACTTC
TRBJ2-7 few TRBV9 TRBD1 CASSVIQGAIVFHEQYF TGTGCCAGCAGCGTTATTCAGGGGGCGATAGTCTTCCACGAGCAGTACTTC
TRBJ1-2 few TRBV10-3 TRBD1 CAITGQGDGYTF TGTGCCATTACAGGACAGGGGGACGGCTACACCTTC
TRBJ2-6 many TRBV27 . CASSLNWANVLTF TGTGCCAGCAGTTTAAACTGGGCCAACGTCCTGACTTTC
TRBJ1-5 . TRBV5-3 . CARSLVYGQHF TGTGCCAGAAGTTTGGTTTACGGCCAGCATTTT
TRBJ2-4 few TRBV20-1 . CSASLWSGQNIQYF TGCAGTGCTAGTTTATGGTCTGGGCAAAACATTCAGTACTTC
TRBJ2-4 . TRBV28 . CASSFALAGVKNIQYF TGTGCCAGCAGTTTTGCACTAGCCGGAGTCAAAAACATTCAGTACTTC
TRBJ1-5 . TRBV27 TRBD1 CASSLATGGNQPQHF TGTGCCAGCAGTTTAGCGACAGGGGGAAATCAGCCCCAGCATTTT
TRBJ2-6 few TRBV28 . CASREGASGANVLTF TGTGCCAGCAGGGAGGGGGCCTCTGGGGCCAACGTCCTGACTTTC